Listed below are T cell receptor beta chains from one sample, sequenced in a study of blood T cell repertoires in COVID-19. Clones were read by immunoSEQ multiplex PCR, and TCRdb kept only the in-frame ones, dropping some. The sample records 150,000 to 200,000 clones, under 80% being singletons. Input material: PBMCs or T cells enriched from blood (not recorded which). The receptor set was obtained from a woman in her forties or fifties with acute COVID-19. Both conserved end residues are part of each CDR3. The order of the fields is V gene, D gene, clone size, J gene, CDR3 protein, CDR3 DNA. A D gene is named only where the DNA matches it firmly. Clone size is shown for a subset of rows, as once, few, many or a class of expanded clone.

V: TRBV19
D: .
size: .
J: TRBJ2-5
CDR3: CASSGQKQETQYF
DNA: TGTGCCAGTAGTGGGCAGAAACAAGAGACCCAGTACTTC

V: TRBV18
D: .
size: .
J: TRBJ2-3
CDR3: CASSQGRGTDTQYF
DNA: TGTGCCAGCTCTCAGGGCCGCGGCACAGATACGCAGTATTTT

V: TRBV7-8
D: .
size: few
J: TRBJ1-1
CDR3: CASSLAGVTEAFF
DNA: TGTGCCAGCAGCTTAGCCGGGGTAACTGAAGCTTTCTTT

V: TRBV11-3
D: .
size: once
J: TRBJ2-3
CDR3: CASSYHRVATITDTQYF
DNA: TGTGCCAGCAGTTACCATCGGGTAGCTACAATCACAGATACGCAGTATTTT

V: TRBV12-3/TRBV12-4
D: .
size: .
J: TRBJ1-6
CDR3: CASSRSGTPLHF
DNA: TGTGCCAGCAGCCGGTCGGGAACTCCCCTCCACTTT

V: TRBV28
D: TRBD2
size: .
J: TRBJ2-1
CDR3: CASSLSMGRDSGGFGNNEQFF
DNA: TGTGCCAGCAGTTTATCCATGGGGCGAGATAGCGGGGGATTCGGGAACAATGAGCAGTTCTTC

V: TRBV7-3
D: TRBD2
size: .
J: TRBJ2-5
CDR3: CASSLGTSGGETQYF
DNA: TGTGCCAGCAGCCTGGGGACTAGCGGGGGTGAGACCCAGTACTTC

V: TRBV7-8
D: .
size: few
J: TRBJ2-4
CDR3: CASSLERLYF
DNA: TGTGCCAGCAGCTTAGAGCGATTGTACTTC

V: TRBV20-1
D: .
size: .
J: TRBJ1-5
CDR3: CSAQRDQPQHF
DNA: TGCAGTGCTCAGAGGGATCAGCCCCAGCATTTT

V: TRBV5-1
D: TRBD1
size: .
J: TRBJ1-4
CDR3: CASSIQGAREKLFF
DNA: TGCGCCAGCAGCATACAGGGGGCACGAGAAAAACTGTTTTTT

V: TRBV11-1
D: .
size: .
J: TRBJ1-2
CDR3: CASSYGTTYYGYTF
DNA: TGTGCCAGCAGCTACGGGACAACGTACTATGGCTACACCTTC

V: TRBV11-2
D: .
size: few
J: TRBJ2-3
CDR3: CASSLVGGTLGATQYF
DNA: TGTGCCAGCAGCTTAGTAGGGGGAACTCTGGGTGCAACGCAGTATTTT

V: TRBV5-4
D: TRBD1
size: .
J: TRBJ2-2
CDR3: CASSLDRVRELFF
DNA: TGTGCCAGCAGCCTCGACAGGGTACGGGAGCTGTTTTTT

V: TRBV28
D: TRBD2
size: few
J: TRBJ2-3
CDR3: CASSLGTTSTDTQYF
DNA: TGTGCCAGCAGTTTGGGGACTACCAGCACAGATACGCAGTATTTT

V: TRBV2
D: .
size: .
J: TRBJ1-5
CDR3: CASSETPPRDHSNQPQHF
DNA: TGTGCCAGCAGTGAAACGCCACCCCGAGATCATAGCAATCAGCCCCAGCATTTT

V: TRBV30
D: .
size: .
J: TRBJ1-3
CDR3: CAWSRREDSGNTIYF
DNA: TGTGCCTGGAGCCGAAGGGAGGACTCTGGAAACACCATATATTTT

V: TRBV5-4
D: TRBD2
size: once
J: TRBJ2-4
CDR3: CASSPSGVAKNIQYF
DNA: TGTGCCAGCAGCCCTAGCGGGGTAGCCAAAAACATTCAGTACTTC

V: TRBV4-1
D: .
size: .
J: TRBJ2-5
CDR3: CASSQRGTGEETQYF
DNA: TGCGCCAGCAGCCAACGGGGCACGGGGGAAGAGACCCAGTACTTC

V: TRBV29-1
D: .
size: .
J: TRBJ2-6
CDR3: CSVEDPNVLTF
DNA: TGCAGCGTTGAAGATCCGAACGTCCTGACTTTC

V: TRBV18
D: TRBD1
size: .
J: TRBJ2-2
CDR3: CASSDGTGANTGELFF
DNA: TGTGCCAGCTCAGATGGGACAGGGGCGAACACCGGGGAGCTGTTTTTT

V: TRBV7-2
D: TRBD1
size: .
J: TRBJ1-5
CDR3: CASSVGQGLSQPQHF
DNA: TGTGCCAGCAGCGTCGGACAGGGTTTGAGTCAGCCCCAGCATTTT

V: TRBV5-5
D: TRBD1
size: few
J: TRBJ1-4
CDR3: CASSLRGNNEKLFF
DNA: TGTGCCAGCAGCCTCAGGGGGAATAATGAAAAACTGTTTTTT

V: TRBV28
D: .
size: few
J: TRBJ2-3
CDR3: CASSPPSAQVTDTQYF
DNA: TGTGCCAGCAGTCCCCCGTCGGCACAGGTGACAGATACGCAGTATTTT

V: TRBV4-1
D: TRBD1
size: .
J: TRBJ1-2
CDR3: CASSREDRGAYGYTF
DNA: TGCGCCAGCAGCCGAGAGGACAGGGGAGCCTATGGCTACACCTTC

V: TRBV28
D: .
size: .
J: TRBJ1-5
CDR3: CASIEAGSVGYQPQHF
DNA: TGTGCCAGCATTGAGGCAGGGTCGGTGGGGTATCAGCCCCAGCATTTT

V: TRBV2
D: TRBD1
size: once
J: TRBJ1-2
CDR3: CASSGDRFNYGYTF
DNA: TGTGCCAGCAGTGGGGACAGATTTAACTATGGCTACACCTTC

V: TRBV3-1/TRBV3-2
D: TRBD1
size: .
J: TRBJ1-6
CDR3: CASSHRTGYYSPLHF
DNA: TGTGCCAGCAGCCATCGGACAGGGTATTATTCACCCCTCCACTTT

V: TRBV7-3
D: .
size: .
J: TRBJ2-3
CDR3: CASSSSPPDTQYF
DNA: TGTGCCAGCAGCTCTAGCCCCCCAGATACGCAGTATTTT

V: TRBV7-3
D: .
size: .
J: TRBJ2-5
CDR3: CASSQGQGVETQYF
DNA: TGTGCCAGCAGCCAGGGACAAGGCGTGGAGACCCAGTACTTC

V: TRBV19
D: .
size: .
J: TRBJ1-1
CDR3: CASSIGSWYTEAFF
DNA: TGTGCCAGTAGTATCGGGTCTTGGTATACTGAAGCTTTCTTT

V: TRBV19
D: .
size: once
J: TRBJ1-1
CDR3: CASSIERHRTEAFF
DNA: TGTGCCAGTAGTATAGAGAGACATCGAACTGAAGCTTTCTTT

V: TRBV7-3
D: .
size: .
J: TRBJ1-6
CDR3: CASSPWEGLPDNSPLHF
DNA: TGTGCCAGCAGCCCCTGGGAGGGACTCCCGGATAATTCACCCCTCCACTTT

V: TRBV12-3/TRBV12-4
D: .
size: .
J: TRBJ1-5
CDR3: CASSPPPQHF
DNA: TGTGCCAGCAGTCCCCCTCCCCAGCATTTT

V: TRBV5-4
D: TRBD2
size: .
J: TRBJ2-5
CDR3: CASSPGGARETQYF
DNA: TGTGCCAGCAGCCCCGGGGGGGCCCGGGAGACCCAGTACTTC

V: TRBV5-1
D: TRBD1
size: .
J: TRBJ1-2
CDR3: CASSAAGQGNYGYTF
DNA: TGCGCCAGCAGCGCGGCGGGACAGGGGAACTATGGCTACACCTTC

V: TRBV7-8
D: TRBD1
size: .
J: TRBJ1-4
CDR3: CASSRSGQTNEKLFF
DNA: TGTGCCAGCAGCCGGTCGGGACAGACTAATGAAAAACTGTTTTTT

V: TRBV27
D: .
size: few
J: TRBJ2-5
CDR3: CASSLVPGTQYF
DNA: TGTGCCAGCAGTTTAGTGCCCGGGACCCAGTACTTC

V: TRBV21-1
D: .
size: once
J: TRBJ1-3
CDR3: CASSQKGDRGSVTIYF
DNA: TGTGCCAGCAGCCAAAAAGGGGACAGGGGAAGTGTCACCATATATTTT

V: TRBV29-1
D: .
size: once
J: TRBJ1-1
CDR3: CSVERAQGYAFF
DNA: TGCAGCGTTGAACGGGCACAGGGATACGCTTTCTTT

V: TRBV5-1
D: TRBD2
size: .
J: TRBJ2-1
CDR3: CASSLTSGGNNEQFF
DNA: TGCGCCAGCAGCTTGACTAGCGGGGGGAACAATGAGCAGTTCTTC

V: TRBV18
D: .
size: .
J: TRBJ1-5
CDR3: CASKRDFGGNQPQHF
DNA: TGTGCCAGCAAACGGGATTTCGGTGGCAATCAGCCCCAGCATTTT

V: TRBV28
D: .
size: .
J: TRBJ1-4
CDR3: CASSGGINEKLFF
DNA: TGTGCCAGCAGCGGGGGGATTAATGAAAAACTGTTTTTT

V: TRBV9
D: .
size: once
J: TRBJ1-4
CDR3: CASSVREGVNEKLFF
DNA: TGTGCCAGCAGCGTACGGGAGGGGGTGAATGAAAAACTGTTTTTT

V: TRBV27
D: .
size: .
J: TRBJ2-2
CDR3: CASNLELDGMNTGELFF
DNA: TGTGCCAGCAACTTGGAATTGGACGGGATGAACACCGGGGAGCTGTTTTTT

V: TRBV7-9
D: .
size: .
J: TRBJ1-4
CDR3: CASSLRTEKLFF
DNA: TGTGCCAGCAGCTTGAGGACAGAAAAACTGTTTTTT

V: TRBV9
D: TRBD2
size: once
J: TRBJ2-2
CDR3: CASSASLAGVNTGELFF
DNA: TGTGCCAGCAGCGCTAGTCTAGCGGGGGTTAACACCGGGGAGCTGTTTTTT

V: TRBV5-5
D: TRBD1
size: .
J: TRBJ1-3
CDR3: CASSEGQAENTIYF
DNA: TGTGCCAGCAGCGAGGGACAGGCAGAGAACACCATATATTTT

V: TRBV19
D: .
size: once
J: TRBJ1-5
CDR3: CASSQGMGQPQHF
DNA: TGTGCCAGTAGTCAGGGGATGGGTCAGCCCCAGCATTTT

V: TRBV7-2
D: .
size: .
J: TRBJ1-4
CDR3: CASSRGGGEKLFF
DNA: TGTGCCAGCAGCCGGGGAGGAGGTGAAAAACTGTTTTTT

V: TRBV7-6
D: TRBD2
size: few
J: TRBJ2-3
CDR3: CASSLGLAGTDTQYF
DNA: TGTGCCAGCAGCTTAGGGCTAGCGGGCACAGATACGCAGTATTTT

V: TRBV28
D: .
size: .
J: TRBJ1-6
CDR3: CASISEGVNSPLHF
DNA: TGTGCCAGCATCTCTGAAGGGGTTAATTCACCCCTCCACTTT

V: TRBV18
D: .
size: .
J: TRBJ1-1
CDR3: CASSPLRDTEAFF
DNA: TGTGCCAGCTCACCACTGCGAGACACTGAAGCTTTCTTT

V: TRBV28
D: .
size: .
J: TRBJ2-1
CDR3: CASSGTWDTFKLDEQFF
DNA: TGTGCCAGCAGTGGGACCTGGGACACCTTTAAGCTCGATGAGCAGTTCTTC

V: TRBV9
D: TRBD1
size: .
J: TRBJ1-1
CDR3: CASSHRGREEYYGEGNTEAFF
DNA: TGTGCCAGCAGCCACAGGGGGCGCGAAGAATATTATGGTGAGGGGAACACTGAAGCTTTCTTT

V: TRBV7-9
D: .
size: .
J: TRBJ1-1
CDR3: CASSRNTEAFF
DNA: TGTGCCAGCAGCCGTAACACTGAAGCTTTCTTT

V: TRBV6-5
D: TRBD1
size: .
J: TRBJ1-1
CDR3: CASRTGGRLNTEAFF
DNA: TGTGCCAGCAGAACAGGGGGCCGGTTGAACACTGAAGCTTTCTTT

V: TRBV15
D: .
size: .
J: TRBJ1-5
CDR3: CATSRLGGNQPQHF
DNA: TGTGCCACCAGCAGACTTGGGGGGAATCAGCCCCAGCATTTT

V: TRBV5-8
D: TRBD1
size: .
J: TRBJ1-2
CDR3: CASSLGQGISEGYTF
DNA: TGTGCCAGCAGCTTGGGACAGGGGATATCGGAAGGCTACACCTTC

V: TRBV9
D: .
size: .
J: TRBJ2-3
CDR3: CASSFLQGTDTQYF
DNA: TGTGCCAGCAGCTTCCTACAGGGAACAGATACGCAGTATTTT

V: TRBV2
D: .
size: .
J: TRBJ1-5
CDR3: CASRAGTRGQPQHF
DNA: TGTGCCAGTAGAGCGGGGACCCGTGGTCAGCCCCAGCATTTT